The 26 T cell receptor beta chains below all came from one sample that was sequenced in a study of chemoradiotherapy in HPV16-positive cancers. The data were produced by immunoSEQ multiplex PCR, yet TCRdb's version contains in-frame clones alone and is incomplete. The sample comprises 3,000 to 4,000 clones, 78% of which are singletons, and around 10% rests with the top ten. The starting material was tumor tissue, obtained from a patient who underwent chemoradiotherapy. These TCRs come from a human donor with HPV-associated anogenital cancer.

A single count supports this clone. The chain combines TRBV15 with TRBJ1-1; no firm D call. Germline V gene lookup returns CDR1 LNHNV and CDR2 YYDKDF (reference sequence). This CDR3 has 14 residues. With 1 base removed from V and 1 base from J, the gap between germline ends came to 7 bases. The CDR3 DNA reads TGTGCCACCAGCAGAGGGCCAGGGAACACTGAAGCTTTCTTT. Translation: CATSRGPGNTEAFF.

This chain joins TRBV18 and TRBJ1-1; 7 bases agree with TRBD1. This CDR3 has 14 residues. V lost 4 bases and J lost 5; bases outside the gene matches: 7. Germline V lookup: CDR1 KGHSH, CDR2 LQKENI. In DNA, the CDR3 is TGTGCCAGCTCACGAGACAGGGATGGTACTGAAGCTTTCTTT. It is translated as CASSRDRDGTEAFF. The full variable domain, its missing parts supplied by reference TRBV18 and TRBJ1-1, is NAGVMQNPRHLVRRRGQEARLRCSPMKGHSHVYWYRQLPEEGLKFMVYLQKENIIDESGMPKERFSAEFPKEGPSILRIQQVVRGDSAAYFCASSRDRDGTEAFFGQGTRLTVV.

This chain uses TRBV30 with TRBJ2-5, with TRBD1 matching 10 bases. J lost 2 bases, V lost 2 bases, and 14 bases had no gene match. Germline V gene sequence: CDR1 GTSNPN, CDR2 SVGIG (reference sequence). This CDR3 region has 18 residues. As DNA, the CDR3 is TGTGCCTGGAGTCCGGGTCCAATAAGGACAGGGGGGCAAGAGACCCAGTACTTC. Its translation: CAWSPGPIRTGGQETQYF.

This clone was observed a few times. This chain joins TRBV5-1 and TRBJ2-1; D may match TRBD1 or TRBD2 (5 bases each). This CDR3 contains 13 residues. The germline gives CDR1 SGHRS, CDR2 YFSETQ. V gave up 3 bases and J gave up 9 bases, with 13 bases separating them. The CDR3 protein is CASSWDWGSEQFF. The CDR3 nucleotides read TGCGCCAGCAGCTGGGATTGGGGGAGTGAGCAGTTCTTC.

The rearrangement uses TRBV5-1 and TRBJ2-1; the match to TRBD2 covers 11 bases. The J segment lost 3 bases and the V segment lost 4 bases, leaving 6 bases of the junction unmatched. Germline CDR1 and CDR2: SGHRS and YFSETQ. The CDR3 length is 16 residues. CDR3 nucleotides: TGCGCCAGCAGCCCATTAGCGGGGGGGATCTACAATGAGCAGTTCTTC. Protein: CASSPLAGGIYNEQFF.

This clone has a single count. The chain has TRBV9 and TRBJ1-1; possibly TRBD1 for D (6 bases). The CDR3 is 15 amino acids. The germline gives CDR1 SGDLS, CDR2 YYNGEE. Trimming stripped 4 bases from V and 4 bases from J, with 17 bases between. CDR3 in DNA: TGTGCCAGCAGCCCCGGAGGGGGGTTGAGCACTGAAGCTTTCTTT. This sequence encodes CASSPGGGLSTEAFF.

The chain links TRBV29-1 to TRBJ1-2, with unresolved D. Germline V CDR1 and CDR2: SQVTM, ANQGSEA. Trimming pared 3 bases from V and 0 bases from J, leaving 8 bases between. The CDR3 is made up of 13 amino acids. CDR3 in DNA: TGCAGCGTTGAGACACAGTCTAACTATGGCTACACCTTC. The encoded protein is CSVETQSNYGYTF.

The rearrangement uses TRBV28 and TRBJ1-2, with 7 bases matching TRBD1. This CDR3 comprises 19 residues. J was trimmed by 5 bases and V by 4 bases; bases with no gene match: 22. From germline, CDR1 is MDHEN and CDR2 SYDVKM. The CDR3 bases are TGTGCCAGCAGTTCAGGTCCCGGGACAGAGTATTATGTAGGGTATGGCTACACCTTC. Its protein is CASSSGPGTEYYVGYGYTF.

By share, this clone counts as large. V usage is TRBV7-2 and J usage is TRBJ1-5; the match to TRBD1 covers 8 bases. V was pared by 2 bases and J by 6 bases, with 6 bases of the junction left unmatched. This CDR3 has 15 amino acids. Germline V CDR1 and CDR2: SGHTA, FQGNSA. In DNA form, the CDR3 reads TGTGCCAGCAGCTTAAGTCAGGGGGCCGGTCAGCCCCAGCATTTT. Translated: CASSLSQGAGQPQHF.

In this sample, this clone turned up once. The chain employs TRBV30 and TRBJ1-1; D call uncertain. Trimming took 2 bases from V and 10 from J, leaving 11 bases between them. The germline CDR1 and CDR2 sequences are GTSNPN and SVGIG (reference sequence). The CDR3 has 11 amino acids. The CDR3 DNA follows: TGTGCCTGGAGTAACCAGCACTCAGCTTTCTTT. Protein product: CAWSNQHSAFF.

The chain joins TRBV7-2 to TRBJ2-1; possibly TRBD1 for D (6 bases). V was cut by 5 bases and J by 1 base, with 15 bases left in between. The germline gives CDR1 SGHTA, CDR2 FQGNSA. CDR3 length: 16 amino acids. CDR3 sequence (DNA): TGTGCCAGCAGCCCTCGACAGGCCGCATCCTACAATGAGCAGTTCTTC. Residues: CASSPRQAASYNEQFF. The entire variable domain, with the rest obtained from reference TRBV7-2 and TRBJ2-1, is as follows: GAGVSQSPSNKVTEKGKDVELRCDPISGHTALYWYRQSLGQGLEFLIYFQGNSAPDKSGLPSDRFSAERTGGSVSTLTIQRTQQEDSAVYLCASSPRQAASYNEQFFGPGTRLTVL.

This chain connects TRBV5-6 to TRBJ2-6; no clear D gene. This CDR3 comprises 15 residues. Per germline, CDR1 SGHDT and CDR2 YYEEEE. Trimming cost V 2 bases and J 6 bases, with 12 bases left between them. The CDR3 bases are TGTGCCAGCAGCTTTCGCAGCCTGACGGCCAACGTCCTGACTTTC. It yields the protein CASSFRSLTANVLTF.

This chain links TRBV5-1 with TRBJ2-5, with D maybe TRBD2 (6 bases). CDR1 and CDR2 (germline): SGHRS, YFSETQ. CDR3 length: 13 amino acids. V dropped 5 bases and J dropped 5 bases, with 13 bases sitting between them. As DNA, the CDR3 is TGCGCCAGCAGAAGTGGGAGGTGGGAGACCCAGTACTTC. Protein sequence: CASRSGRWETQYF.

V is TRBV5-5 and J is TRBJ2-7, with D perhaps TRBD2 (6 bases). The CDR3 is 14 residues long. The V gene's germline CDR1 is SGHKS and CDR2 YYEKEE (reference sequence). Trimming took off 0 bases at V and 0 bases at J, with 7 bases between the two ends. CDR3: CASSLAGSSYEQYF. The CDR3 DNA follows: TGTGCCAGCAGCTTGGCCGGGAGCTCCTACGAGCAGTACTTC.

This rearrangement joins TRBV19 to TRBJ2-1, with D unclear. V lost 9 bases and J lost 4, with 16 bases in between. Germline values: CDR1 LNHDA, CDR2 SQIVND (reference sequence). This CDR3 is built from 14 residues. CDR3 nucleotide sequence: TGTGCCAGCGGCCCCTCTGGGTCGTACAATGAGCAGTTCTTC. Its protein is CASGPSGSYNEQFF.

The CDR3 protein is CASRQRESRGEQYF. CDR3 DNA sequence: TGTGCCAGCAGGCAACGGGAGTCGAGAGGCGAGCAGTACTTC. This rearrangement joins TRBV7-9 to TRBJ2-7; possible D gene TRBD2, 6 bases. V was cut by 6 bases and J by 6 bases, with 18 bases left in between. CDR3 length: 14 amino acids. Per the germline V gene, CDR1 is SEHNR and CDR2 is FQNEAQ (reference sequence). The full variable domain, its missing parts supplied by reference TRBV7-9 and TRBJ2-7, is DTGVSQNPRHKITKRGQNVTFRCDPISEHNRLYWYRQTLGQGPEFLTYFQNEAQLEKSRLLSDRFSAERPKGSFSTLEIQRTEQGDSAMYLCASRQRESRGEQYFGPGTRLTVT.

The rearrangement joins TRBV9 to TRBJ2-5; D uncertain. The CDR3 sequence is 15 residues long. The V end lost 4 bases, the J end lost 5 bases, and 18 bases lay between the germline ends. CDR1 is SGDLS, CDR2 YYNGEE, per germline. CDR3 in amino acids: CASSPYPALRETQYF. The CDR3 nucleotides are TGTGCCAGCAGCCCCTACCCGGCTTTGAGGGAGACCCAGTACTTC.

The chain links TRBV18 to TRBJ2-7; D not resolved. Germline V gene lookup returns CDR1 KGHSH and CDR2 LQKENI. The CDR3 consists of 13 residues. Between the trimmed V and J ends, which lost 6 bases and 5 bases, there was a span of 14 bases. The chain's CDR3 is CASSLVYADEQYF. As DNA, the CDR3 is TGTGCCAGCTCCCTCGTTTATGCGGACGAGCAGTACTTC.

There are a few counts of this clone. The gene calls are TRBV25-1 and TRBJ2-7; 10 bases fit TRBD1. Germline CDR1 MGHDK, CDR2 SYGVNS. The V segment lost 6 bases and the J segment 2 bases; nucleotides outside the gene matches: 7. The CDR3 is 15 amino acids. The CDR3, as DNA: TGTGCCAGCAGCCCGGGGACAGGGGCAACCTACGAGCAGTACTTC. Encoded protein: CASSPGTGATYEQYF.

The J gene is TRBJ2-5, the V gene TRBV28; 11 bases match TRBD2. CDR1 and CDR2 from the germline V gene are MDHEN and SYDVKM. With 6 bases clipped from V and 4 bases from J, the junction kept 7 bases outside the gene matches. The CDR3 runs to 15 residues. CDR3 sequence (DNA): TGTGCCAGCAGAGATAGCGGGGGGGCAGGAGAGACCCAGTACTTC. Translating gives CASRDSGGAGETQYF.

The V gene is TRBV5-4, the J gene TRBJ1-3, with D possibly matching TRBD1 (5 bases). The length of the CDR3 is 16 residues. Trimming took off 3 bases at V and 10 bases at J, with 23 bases between the two ends. Germline V gene sequence: CDR1 SGHNT, CDR2 YYREEE (reference sequence). The CDR3 here is CASSSSYSSGISTIYF. The CDR3 DNA reads TGTGCCAGCAGCTCCTCCTATTCTTCAGGGATATCAACCATATATTTT.

This chain uses TRBV6-1 with TRBJ1-3, with D unclear. This CDR3 is built from 10 residues. The germline V gene encodes CDR1 MNHNS and CDR2 SASEGT. With 4 bases removed from V and 10 bases from J, the gap between germline ends came to 5 bases. CDR3 nucleotides: TGTGCCAGCAGTGTGGGAACCATATATTTT. It is translated as CASSVGTIYF.

The rearrangement uses TRBV7-9 and TRBJ1-2; 8 nucleotides line up with TRBD1. Germline V lookup: CDR1 SEHNR, CDR2 FQNEAQ (reference sequence). CDR3 length: 12 amino acids. V lost 5 bases to trimming and J lost 6 bases; unmatched junction nucleotides: 2. For the CDR3, the DNA is TGTGCCAGCAGCCGGGGACAGGATGGCTACACCTTC. It encodes CASSRGQDGYTF.

The genes are TRBV27 and TRBJ2-7; perhaps TRBD1 as D (6 bases). The CDR3 totals 14 residues. The V end lost 6 bases, the J end lost 3 bases, and 15 bases lay between the germline ends. Germline V gene sequence: CDR1 MNHEY, CDR2 SMNVEV (reference sequence). CDR3 amino acids: CASSLLAGVYEQYF. As DNA, the CDR3 is TGTGCCAGCAGCCTATTGGCAGGGGTCTACGAGCAGTACTTC.

The chain combines TRBV6-5 with TRBJ2-5; 15 positions match TRBD2. There are 15 residues in the CDR3. V shed 8 bases, J shed 4 bases, and the junction held 5 bases outside the gene matches. The germline gives CDR1 MNHEY, CDR2 SVGAGI. CDR3 sequence (DNA): TGTGCCAGCCGGACTAGCGGGGGGGCTGGAGAGACCCAGTACTTC. This codes for CASRTSGGAGETQYF.

This clone was seen a handful of times. This chain's CDR3 is CASTWGPKGSYNSPLHF. CDR3 DNA sequence: TGCGCCAGCACATGGGGCCCTAAGGGCTCCTATAATTCACCCCTCCACTTT. V usage is TRBV10-2 and J usage is TRBJ1-6; D perhaps matches TRBD1 (5 bases). CDR1 and CDR2 from the germline V gene are WSHSY and SAAADI. The CDR3 consists of 17 residues. Trimming took off 7 bases at V and 0 bases at J, with 16 bases between the two ends.